Below, 30 T cell receptor beta chains from the same sample are listed, as sequenced in a study of tissue T cells after allogeneic stem cell transplantation. Here immunoSEQ multiplex PCR was the method, and the copy in TCRdb shows in-frame clones only, minus some. The top ten clones hold approximately 0.72% of a sample with tens of thousands of clones, roughly 73% of them seen once. The sequencing sample was made of sorted cells pooled from one or two spleens. The receptors come from a pool of C57BL/6 mice in good health.

Remarks on this clone: Gene names are mouse gene names. The CDR3 end is not reached by the read, which stops 1 residue before it; the germline J gene fills it in. The rearrangement uses TRBV16 and TRBJ1-4; tentative D call: TRBD1 (5 bases). CDR3 length: 14 amino acids. Germline-derived CDR1 and CDR2 are SGHSA and FRNQAP. Trimming left V 3 bases short and J 1 base short, with 6 bases between. The CDR3 loop reads CASSLGTSNERLFF. The part of the CDR3 DNA that was read is TGTGCAAGCAGCTTGGGGACTTCCAACGAAAGATTATTT.

Concerning this clone itself: The gene names given are mouse names. Read sequence stops 1 residue before the CDR3 end, and the germline J gene provides the missing end. This chain links TRBV1 with TRBJ1-3; 10 bases match TRBD1. The length of the CDR3 is 15 residues. V lost 4 bases to trimming and J lost 2 bases; unmatched junction nucleotides: 2. CDR1 and CDR2 (germline): NSQYPW, LRSPGD (reference sequence). The DNA read from the CDR3 is TGCACCTGCAGTGGGGGACAGGGGACTGGAAATACGCTCTAT. As protein: CTCSGGQGTGNTLY. The whole CDR3 sequence reads CTCSGGQGTGNTLYF. Full variable domain (remainder filled in from reference TRBV1 and TRBJ1-3): VTLLEQNPRWRLVPRGQAVNLRCILKNSQYPWMSWYQQDLQKQLQWLFTLRSPGDKEVKSLPGADYLATRVTDTELRLQVANMSQGRTLYCTCSGGQGTGNTLYFGEGSRLIVV.

As concerns this clone: Mouse germline and gene names are used. The CDR3 end lies 1 residue beyond the end of the read and is filled in from the germline J gene. The genes are TRBV13-3 and TRBJ2-4; 11 nucleotides line up with TRBD2. Unmatched junction bases numbered 5, after V lost 5 bases and J lost 0 bases. The CDR3 runs 16 residues. The germline V gene has CDR1 NNHDY and CDR2 SYVADS. The CDR3 reads CASRGDWGSSQNTLYF. CDR3 DNA (partial): TGTGCCAGCAGAGGGGACTGGGGGTCTAGTCAAAACACCTTGTAC.

Note on this clone: Gene names and germline refer to mouse. The read ends 1 residue shy of where the CDR3 ends; the end is completed using the germline J gene. The V call is TRBV15, the J call TRBJ1-1; weak D call: TRBD1 (6 bases). CDR3 size: 12 residues. Germline V gene lookup returns CDR1 SGHND and CDR2 FRSKSL. V shed 0 bases and J shed 10 bases, with 9 bases lying between them. CDR3: CASSLAAGAVFF. The CDR3 DNA, read in part, is TGTGCCAGCAGTTTAGCCGCGGGGGCAGTCTTC.

This clone was picked up one time. Gene names and germline refer to mouse. The read ends 1 residue before the CDR3 terminus; that terminus is restored from the germline J gene. V gene TRBV5 combines with J gene TRBJ2-5, with 9 bases lining up with TRBD2. This CDR3 comprises 17 residues. Germline V gene sequence: CDR1 LGHNA, CDR2 YNLKQL (reference sequence). With 0 bases clipped from V and 2 bases from J, the junction kept 6 bases outside the gene matches. CDR3 sequence: CASSQEPGGVPQDTQYF. Partial CDR3 DNA: TGTGCCAGCAGCCAAGAGCCTGGGGGGGTCCCCCAAGACACCCAGTAC.

In the case of this clone: Mouse gene names apply. The CDR3 goes on 1 residue after the read ends, and that part is filled in from the germline J gene. The chain couples TRBV2 to TRBJ2-4; 11 bases agree with TRBD2. The junction had 3 bases not matched to a gene; V was cut back by 4 bases and J by 0 bases. The CDR3 runs 16 residues. CDR1 and CDR2 (germline): LGHNA, YSYQKL. This CDR3 is CASSLGLGGSQNTLYF. CDR3 DNA (partial): TGTGCCAGCAGCCTAGGACTGGGGGGAAGTCAAAACACCTTGTAC.

A note on this clone: Gene names are the mouse ones. The CDR3 extends 1 residue past the end of the read, so its final part is completed from the germline J gene. The genes are TRBV13-2 and TRBJ2-5; D ambiguous. The V end lost 0 bases, the J end lost 0 bases, and 8 bases lay between the germline ends. Germline loops: CDR1 NNHNN, CDR2 SYGAGS (reference sequence). This CDR3 is built from 15 residues. The covered CDR3 bases are TGTGCCAGCGGTGATGCCACAATTAACCAAGACACCCAGTAC. Translating gives CASGDATINQDTQY. The CDR3 in its entirety is CASGDATINQDTQYF.

Comments on this clone: Gene names refer to mouse genes. The read terminates 1 residue ahead of where the CDR3 ends, so the germline J gene completes it. The rearrangement links TRBV31 to TRBJ1-2; D is uncertain. Germline loops: CDR1 GKSSPN, CDR2 SITVG. The CDR3 is 14 residues long. Trimming shortened V by 0 bases and J by 0 bases, and 8 bases separated the two germline ends. The CDR3 bases that were read are TGTGCCTGGAGTCTTTACAATGCAAACTCCGACTACACC. Translation: CAWSLYNANSDYT. In full, the CDR3 reads CAWSLYNANSDYTF.

The table lists this clone with a few counts. The listed genes are named as in mouse. The DNA ends 1 residue before the CDR3 does, and the rest of the CDR3 is filled in from the germline J gene. The chain recombines TRBV20 with TRBJ1-3; D unclear. The V end was cut by 1 base, the J end by 0 bases, with 4 bases between. The CDR3 covers 13 residues. CDR1 is GFQATS and CDR2 is STVNSAI in the germline V gene. The CDR3 here is CGARAHSGNTLYF. The DNA read from the CDR3 is TGTGGTGCTAGGGCTCATTCTGGAAATACGCTCTAT. The whole variable domain, remainder taken from reference TRBV20 and TRBJ1-3, is GALVYQYPRRTICKSGTSMRMECQAVGFQATSVAWYRQSPQKTFELIALSTVNSAIKYEQNFTQEKFPISHPNLSFSSMTVLNAYLEDRGLYLCGARAHSGNTLYFGEGSRLIVV.

Details on this clone: The genes are named according to mouse. The read gets to within 1 residue of the CDR3 end, and the germline J gene fills in the rest. The gene calls are TRBV13-1 and TRBJ2-3, with TRBD2 matching 9 bases. Germline V gene sequence: CDR1 NSHNY, CDR2 SYGAGN. The V gene end was trimmed by 2 bases and the J gene end by 2 bases; junction bases not matched to a gene: 3. The CDR3 extends over 15 amino acids. The sequenced part of the CDR3 DNA is TGTGCCAGCAGTGAGACTGGGGGAGTTGCAGAAACGCTGTAT. Its translation: CASSETGGVAETLY. The entire CDR3 is CASSETGGVAETLYF.

Worth noting for this clone: Germline and genes here are mouse. The read ends 1 residue before the CDR3 terminus; that terminus is restored from the germline J gene. The V call is TRBV5, the J call TRBJ2-1, with D unresolved. The CDR3 has 14 amino acids. Per the germline V gene, CDR1 is LGHNA and CDR2 is YNLKQL (reference sequence). V shed 1 base and J shed 3 bases, with 7 bases lying between them. CDR3 loop: CASSQGGSYAEQFF. Partial CDR3 DNA: TGTGCCAGCAGCCAAGGGGGAAGCTATGCTGAGCAGTTC.

Note on this clone: Mouse gene names apply. Read data end 1 residue before the CDR3 end; the end is taken from the germline J gene. This chain uses TRBV3 with TRBJ1-3, with D maybe TRBD1 (5 bases). Between the trimmed V and J ends, which lost 1 base and 0 bases, there was a span of 10 bases. Per the germline V gene, CDR1 is SNHLY and CDR2 is FYNGKV (reference sequence). The CDR3 totals 16 residues. The DNA read from the CDR3 is TGTGCCAGCAGCTTAGTCAGGGTGAATTCTGGAAATACGCTCTAT. Encoded protein: CASSLVRVNSGNTLY. The whole CDR3 is CASSLVRVNSGNTLYF.

To note about this clone: Gene names denote mouse genes. The read terminates 1 residue ahead of where the CDR3 ends, so the germline J gene completes it. This rearrangement joins TRBV13-3 to TRBJ2-3; D not certain. Germline loops: CDR1 NNHDY, CDR2 SYVADS. With 4 bases removed from V and 0 bases from J, the gap between germline ends came to 9 bases. This CDR3 is built from 14 residues. The CDR3 region is CASSSHTSAETLYF. CDR3 DNA, as far as it was read: TGTGCCAGCAGTTCTCACACTAGTGCAGAAACGCTGTAT.

As concerns this clone: The gene symbols are mouse symbols. CDR3 protein: CASSQDRYNSPLYF. Incomplete CDR3 DNA: TGTGCCAGCAGCCAAGACAGATATAATTCGCCCCTCTAC. J is TRBJ1-6 and V is TRBV2; unclear D gene. The read gets to within 1 residue of the CDR3 end, and the germline J gene fills in the rest. TRBJ1-6 is annotated as an ORF whose role is uncertain. Per the germline V gene, CDR1 is LGHNA and CDR2 is YSYQKL. This CDR3 region has 14 residues. Trimming took 0 bases from V and 4 from J, leaving 4 bases between them.

A word on this clone: Genes and germline are mouse. The sequenced part of the CDR3 DNA is TGTGCCAGCAGTCTGTGGAGGGGCAACTCCGACTACACC. Translation: CASSLWRGNSDYT. From start to end, the CDR3 is CASSLWRGNSDYTF. The chain combines TRBV26 with TRBJ1-2, with D tentatively TRBD1 (5 bases). The DNA ends 1 residue before the CDR3 does, and the rest of the CDR3 is filled in from the germline J gene. Looked up from germline, CDR1 is KGHPV and CDR2 is FQNQEV (reference sequence). V dropped 1 base and J dropped 2 bases, with 8 bases sitting between them. The length of the CDR3 is 14 residues. The full variable domain, its missing parts supplied by reference TRBV26 and TRBJ1-2, is NSKVIQTPRYLVKGQGQKAKMRCIPEKGHPVVFWYQQNKNNEFKFLINFQNQEVLQQIDMTEKRFSAECPSNSPCSLEIQSSEAGDSALYLCASSLWRGNSDYTFGSGTRLLVI.

As regards this clone: Any gene name here is a mouse gene name. The read ends 1 residue early relative to the CDR3; the germline J gene fills the gap. This chain connects TRBV4 to TRBJ2-7, with TRBD2 identical over 11 bases. The CDR3 spans 15 residues. V shed 5 bases, J shed 0 bases, and the junction held 3 bases outside the gene matches. Germline CDR1 LGHDT, CDR2 YNNKQL (reference sequence). Here the CDR3 reads CASSPGLGDSYEQYF. Incomplete CDR3 DNA: TGTGCCAGCAGCCCGGGACTGGGGGACTCCTATGAACAGTAC.

As regards this clone: Gene names refer to mouse genes. The sequenced fragment ends 1 residue before the CDR3 boundary, so the rest is inferred from the germline J gene. The V call is TRBV5, the J call TRBJ1-4; 7 positions match TRBD1. CDR3 length equals 13 residues. The V gene end was trimmed by 0 bases and the J gene end by 12 bases; junction bases not matched to a gene: 4. CDR1 is LGHNA, CDR2 YNLKQL, per germline (reference sequence). The CDR3: CASSQEGQSGLFF. The sequenced part of the CDR3 DNA is TGTGCCAGCAGCCAAGAGGGACAGTCCGGATTATTT.

The count of this clone is one. Gene and germline names: mouse. CDR3 amino acids: CASSDNGASQNTLYF. The covered CDR3 bases are TGTGCCAGCAGTGATAATGGGGCAAGTCAAAACACCTTGTAC. This chain connects TRBV13-1 to TRBJ2-4; either TRBD1 or TRBD2 may fit D (5 bases each). The DNA ends 1 residue before the CDR3 does, and the rest of the CDR3 is filled in from the germline J gene. V was trimmed by 1 base and J by 0 bases, leaving 9 bases between them. The V gene's germline CDR1 is NSHNY and CDR2 SYGAGN. The CDR3 consists of 15 residues.

Notes on this clone: Gene names and germline match the mouse. The CDR3 is cut off 1 residue early in the read; its end comes from the germline J gene. The chain carries TRBV16 and TRBJ1-5, with D tentatively TRBD1 (6 bases). Trimming pared 5 bases from V and 1 base from J, leaving 12 bases between. This CDR3 is 15 amino acids long. Per germline, CDR1 SGHSA and CDR2 FRNQAP. Partial CDR3 DNA: TGTGCAAGCAGCCCTCAGGGGAGGAACAACCAGGCTCCGCTT. Protein: CASSPQGRNNQAPL. The entire CDR3 protein is CASSPQGRNNQAPLF.

Points on this clone: The genes are named according to mouse. Read coverage stops 1 residue before the CDR3 terminus; the germline J gene supplies the remainder. V and J are TRBV1 and TRBJ2-1; D unclear. Germline CDR1 NSQYPW, CDR2 LRSPGD (reference sequence). V lost 1 base, J lost 3 bases, and 7 bases lay in between. This CDR3 comprises 14 residues. Incomplete CDR3 DNA: TGCACCTGCAGTGCAGCCGGGGTCTATGCTGAGCAGTTC. Amino acids: CTCSAAGVYAEQF. In full, the CDR3 reads CTCSAAGVYAEQFF. The complete variable domain, with remaining parts taken from reference TRBV1 and TRBJ2-1, reads VTLLEQNPRWRLVPRGQAVNLRCILKNSQYPWMSWYQQDLQKQLQWLFTLRSPGDKEVKSLPGADYLATRVTDTELRLQVANMSQGRTLYCTCSAAGVYAEQFFGPGTRLTVL.

The sample holds one count of this clone. These gene names are mouse names. Read data end 1 residue before the CDR3 end; the end is taken from the germline J gene. The chain uses TRBV13-3 and TRBJ2-5; the D is unclear. The CDR3 loop spans 12 amino acids. Germline V gene sequence: CDR1 NNHDY, CDR2 SYVADS. V lost 6 bases, J lost 5 bases, and 10 bases lay in between. The CDR3 region is CASTSPGDTQYF. The part of the CDR3 DNA that was read is TGTGCCAGCACCTCGCCGGGAGACACCCAGTAC. The whole variable domain, filled in from reference TRBV13-3 and TRBJ2-5, reads EAAVTQSPRSKVAVTGGKVTLSCHQTNNHDYMYWYRQDTGHGLRLIHYSYVADSTEKGDIPDGYKASRPSQENFSLILELASLSQTAVYFCASTSPGDTQYFGPGTRLLVL.

For this clone: Gene names follow the mouse nomenclature. The CDR3 is cut off 1 residue early in the read; its end comes from the germline J gene. The chain carries TRBV5 and TRBJ2-1; 11 bases align to TRBD2. J lost 4 bases, V lost 3 bases, and 2 bases had no gene match. Germline CDR1 reads LGHNA; CDR2 reads YNLKQL (reference sequence). This CDR3 comprises 15 residues. CDR3 sequence reads: CASSQTGGGYAEQFF. Incomplete CDR3 DNA: TGTGCCAGCAGCCAGACTGGGGGGGGATATGCTGAGCAGTTC.

Regarding this clone: Germline and genes: mouse. The CDR3 goes on 1 residue after the read ends, and that part is filled in from the germline J gene. The V call is TRBV3, the J call TRBJ2-2; D is unresolved. V lost 1 base, J lost 0 bases, and 6 bases lay in between. CDR3 length: 15 residues. Germline V gene lookup returns CDR1 SNHLY and CDR2 FYNGKV (reference sequence). Incomplete CDR3 DNA: TGTGCCAGCAGCTTAGGGACGGCAAACACCGGGCAGCTCTAC. This encodes CASSLGTANTGQLY. The whole CDR3 protein is CASSLGTANTGQLYF. The full variable domain, its missing parts supplied by reference TRBV3 and TRBJ2-2, is GPKVLQIPSHQIIDMGQMVTLNCDPVSNHLYFYWYKQILGQQMEFLVNFYNGKVMEKSKLFKDQFSVERPDGSYFTLKIQPTALEDSAVYFCASSLGTANTGQLYFGEGSKLTVL.

Remarks on this clone: The gene symbols are mouse symbols. The CDR3 end lies 1 residue beyond the end of the read and is filled in from the germline J gene. The chain joins TRBV12-2 to TRBJ2-7; D is possibly TRBD1 or TRBD2 (6 bases each). Trimming cost V 6 bases and J 6 bases, with 11 bases left between them. This CDR3 comprises 11 residues. The germline V gene encodes CDR1 SGHLS and CDR2 HYDKME. The CDR3 sequence: CASLRGVEQYF. The covered CDR3 bases are TGTGCCAGCCTGAGGGGGGTTGAACAGTAC.

A remark on this clone: Gene names refer to mouse genes. The read ends 1 residue shy of where the CDR3 ends; the end is completed using the germline J gene. V gene TRBV13-2 combines with J gene TRBJ1-2; D is ambiguous. The CDR3 extends over 15 amino acids. CDR1 NNHNN and CDR2 SYGAGS come from the germline V gene (reference sequence). Trimming pared 2 bases from V and 0 bases from J, leaving 11 bases between. CDR3 loop: CASGESDNANSDYTF. The sequenced part of the CDR3 DNA is TGTGCCAGCGGTGAGAGCGACAATGCAAACTCCGACTACACC.

As concerns this clone: Gene names and germline match the mouse. Coverage ceases 1 residue before the CDR3 finishes, and the germline J gene fills in the end. The J gene is TRBJ2-7, the V gene TRBV16; 8 bases line up with TRBD2. V gave up 0 bases and J gave up 6 bases; unmatched junction bases: 4. The CDR3 has 14 amino acids. In germline, CDR1 is SGHSA, CDR2 FRNQAP. CDR3 protein: CASSLDPGGREQYF. The CDR3 DNA, read in part, is TGTGCAAGCAGCTTAGATCCGGGGGGGCGTGAACAGTAC.

On this clone: The genes and germline here are from mouse. With the read ending 1 residue before the CDR3 end, the germline J gene is used to fill in that end. The chain joins TRBV20 to TRBJ1-2, with D hard to call. V shed 0 bases and J shed 1 base, with 3 bases lying between them. The CDR3 has 12 amino acids. The germline gives CDR1 GFQATS, CDR2 STVNSAI. The sequenced part of the CDR3 DNA is TGTGGTGCTAGGGACCAAAACTCCGACTACACC. It is translated as CGARDQNSDYT. Given in full, the CDR3 is CGARDQNSDYTF.

Comments on this clone: Mouse names are used for the genes. The sequence runs out 1 residue before the end of the CDR3; the remainder is reconstructed from the germline J gene. This chain connects TRBV31 to TRBJ2-3; D unclear. The CDR3 loop spans 14 amino acids. Per the germline V gene, CDR1 is GKSSPN and CDR2 is SITVG. With 0 bases removed from V and 0 bases from J, the gap between germline ends came to 7 bases. Partial CDR3 DNA: TGTGCCTGGAGTCTTGACACTAGTGCAGAAACGCTGTAT. It specifies CAWSLDTSAETLY. From start to end, the CDR3 is CAWSLDTSAETLYF. Combining the CDR3 with reference TRBV31 and TRBJ2-3 gives the whole variable domain AQTIHQWPVAEIKAVGSPLSLGCTIKGKSSPNLYWYWQATGGTLQQLFYSITVGQVESVVQLNLSASRPKDDQFILSTEKLLLSHSGFYLCAWSLDTSAETLYFGSGTRLTVL.

On this clone itself: Gene names refer to mouse genes. The read terminates 1 residue ahead of where the CDR3 ends, so the germline J gene completes it. The chain links TRBV13-1 to TRBJ2-2, with 8 nucleotides matching TRBD2. CDR1 and CDR2 (germline): NSHNY, SYGAGN. With 7 bases clipped from V and 4 bases from J, the junction kept 0 bases outside the gene matches. CDR3 size: 12 residues. The CDR3 here is CASWGGTGQLYF. The covered CDR3 bases are TGTGCCAGCTGGGGGGGCACCGGGCAGCTCTAC.

Concerning this clone: The germline and genes are mouse ones. The covered CDR3 bases are TGTGCCTGGAGTCGGGGGAACAACGAAAGATTATTT. Translation: CAWSRGNNERLF. The entire CDR3 protein is CAWSRGNNERLFF. The J gene is TRBJ1-4, the V gene TRBV31; maybe TRBD1 (5 bases). The read ends 1 residue early relative to the CDR3; the germline J gene fills the gap. CDR1 and CDR2 (germline): GKSSPN, SITVG. This CDR3 spans 13 amino acids. Trimming shortened V by 1 base and J by 4 bases, and 7 bases separated the two germline ends.